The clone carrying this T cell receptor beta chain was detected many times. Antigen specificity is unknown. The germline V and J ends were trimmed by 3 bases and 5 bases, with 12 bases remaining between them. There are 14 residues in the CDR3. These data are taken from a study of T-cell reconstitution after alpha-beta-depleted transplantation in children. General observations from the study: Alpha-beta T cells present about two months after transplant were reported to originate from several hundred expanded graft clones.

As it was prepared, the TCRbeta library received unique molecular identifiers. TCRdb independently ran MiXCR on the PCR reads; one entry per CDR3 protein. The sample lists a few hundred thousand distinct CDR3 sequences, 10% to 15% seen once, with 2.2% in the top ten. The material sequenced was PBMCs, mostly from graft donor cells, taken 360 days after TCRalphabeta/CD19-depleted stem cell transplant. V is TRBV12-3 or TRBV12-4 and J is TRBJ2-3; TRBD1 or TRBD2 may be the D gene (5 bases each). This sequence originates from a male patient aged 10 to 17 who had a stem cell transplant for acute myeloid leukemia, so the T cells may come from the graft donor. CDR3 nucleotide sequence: TGTGCCAGCAGTTTTGAGAGGGGCGGAGATACGCAGTATTTT. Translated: CASSFERGGDTQYF.